The 30 T cell receptor beta chains below come from one sample, sequenced in a study of blood T cells in healthy people across ages. A second 7 to 11 cycle PCR used barcoded and J-beta primers. MiXCR, applied by TCRdb to the 5' RACE reads, yields one record per CDR3 protein. Of 1,500,000 or so distinct CDR3 sequences in the sample, 55% to 75% were seen once. The sample comprised blood. All receptors come from a man younger than 35 in good health.

Points on this clonotype: At one boundary the junction diverges from the germline segment, which might be a read error. V and J are TRBV3-1 and TRBJ1-2, with D possibly being TRBD1 (6 bases). CDR1 LGHDT and CDR2 YNNKEL come from the germline V gene (reference sequence). The CDR3 loop spans 17 amino acids. The CDR3 sequence: CASSQDPGTTANHGYTF. Here the CDR3 DNA reads TGTGCCAGCAGCCAAGATCCGGGGACAACAGCTAACCATGGCTACACCTTC.

This CDR3 is CASSQVQGGDNEQFF. The CDR3 nucleotides are TGCGCCAGCAGCCAAGTCCAGGGTGGGGACAATGAGCAGTTCTTC. The chain is built from TRBV4-1 and TRBJ2-1; D may be TRBD1 (5 bases). Trimming pared 1 base from V and 5 bases from J, leaving 12 bases between. The CDR3 has 15 residues. The germline V gene encodes CDR1 MGHRA and CDR2 YSYEKL.

This clonotype was found a few times. The CDR3 is CASSLTPDYEQYF. The CDR3 nucleotides read TGCGCCAGCAGCCTCACACCGGACTACGAGCAGTACTTC. The V gene is TRBV4-1, the J gene TRBJ2-7; D remains ambiguous. Germline V lookup: CDR1 MGHRA, CDR2 YSYEKL. Trimming removed 4 bases from V and 3 bases from J, with 10 bases in between. This CDR3 is built from 13 residues.

V usage is TRBV10-3 and J usage is TRBJ2-3; perhaps TRBD2 as D (6 bases). Germline loops: CDR1 ENHRY, CDR2 SYGVKD. V lost 8 bases and J 0 bases, leaving 12 bases between the germline ends. The CDR3 runs 14 residues. The CDR3 loop is CAIGGGPSTDTQYF. Written as DNA, the CDR3 is TGTGCCATCGGGGGAGGACCTAGCACAGATACGCAGTATTTT.

The J gene is TRBJ1-1, the V gene TRBV7-9; no reliable D call. CDR1 is SEHNR and CDR2 is FQNEAQ in the germline V gene (reference sequence). The CDR3 has 16 residues. Deletions cut 1 base from V and 1 base from J, with 13 bases between. The CDR3: CASSLGVGTANTEAFF. The CDR3 region has the DNA TGTGCCAGCAGCTTAGGGGTTGGCACAGCGAACACTGAAGCTTTCTTT.

V and J are TRBV4-1 and TRBJ2-5; D gene ambiguous. The CDR3 contains 16 residues. The germline V gene has CDR1 MGHRA and CDR2 YSYEKL. The V end lost 4 bases, the J end lost 11 bases, and 26 bases lay between the germline ends. This CDR3 is CASSLKAPRLDNEQYF. As DNA, the CDR3 is TGCGCCAGCAGCCTAAAAGCGCCCCGACTTGACAATGAGCAGTACTTC.

V usage is TRBV4-1 and J usage is TRBJ2-7, with D perhaps matching TRBD1 (5 bases). Germline CDR1 MGHRA, CDR2 YSYEKL. V lost 6 bases to trimming and J lost 1 base, with 13 bases between them. CDR3 size: 14 residues. CDR3 region: CASRDTGTSYEQYF. DNA of the CDR3: TGCGCCAGCAGGGATACAGGTACTTCCTACGAGCAGTACTTC.

The chain combines TRBV29-1 with TRBJ2-7; tentatively, D is TRBD1 (5 bases). Germline CDR1 reads SQVTM; CDR2 reads ANQGSEA. CDR3 length equals 11 residues. The CDR3 sequence is CGAGISYEQYF. The CDR3 nucleotides are TGCGGCGCAGGGATCTCCTACGAGCAGTACTTC.

The J gene is TRBJ2-1, the V gene TRBV20-1; 8 bases match TRBD1. CDR1 is DFQATT, CDR2 SNEGSKA, per germline (reference sequence). J gave up 1 base and V 4 bases, and 6 bases lay outside the gene matches. This CDR3 contains 15 residues. The CDR3 region has the DNA TGCAGTGCTATCCGGGACAGGATGTCCTACAATGAGCAGTTCTTC. The encoded protein is CSAIRDRMSYNEQFF.

The table lists this clonotype with many counts. The chain has TRBV29-1 and TRBJ2-7; 9 bases map to TRBD1. Germline V gives CDR1 SQVTM, CDR2 ANQGSEA. Germline trimming cut 4 bases from V and 3 bases from J; bases unmatched to any gene: 1. The CDR3 runs to 12 residues. As DNA, the CDR3 is TGCAGCGTTGGGGGACAGGGCTACGAGCAGTACTTC. This gives the protein CSVGGQGYEQYF.

The chain uses TRBV6-2 or TRBV6-3 and TRBJ1-4; 7 bases match TRBD1. Germline V CDR1 and CDR2: MNHEY, SVGEGT. Trimming cost V 7 bases and J 7 bases; bases outside gene matches: 9. This CDR3 has 14 amino acids. The CDR3, as DNA: TGTGCCAGCATTCGGACAGGCCAAATTGAAAAACTGTTTTTT. Translation gives CASIRTGQIEKLFF.

The rearrangement uses TRBV14 and TRBJ2-5; no clear D gene. CDR3 length: 12 amino acids. V lost 3 bases and J 1 base, leaving 3 bases between the germline ends. Germline loops: CDR1 SGHDN, CDR2 FVKESK. The CDR3 protein is CASSQFQETQYF. CDR3 coding DNA: TGTGCCAGCAGCCAGTTCCAAGAGACCCAGTACTTC.

The chain links TRBV30 to TRBJ1-6, with D uncertain. Trimming removed 1 base at V and 1 base at J, with 11 bases between. Germline assignment: CDR1 GTSNPN and CDR2 SVGIG (reference sequence). The CDR3 has 16 amino acids. The CDR3 DNA reads TGTGCCTGGAGTGACCCGCTGAGGTCCTATAATTCACCCCTCCACTTT. It is translated as CAWSDPLRSYNSPLHF.

V gene TRBV4-1 combines with J gene TRBJ1-5; D is ambiguous. V lost 0 bases and J 4 bases, leaving 16 bases between the germline ends. There are 17 residues in the CDR3. Germline CDR1 MGHRA, CDR2 YSYEKL. This CDR3 is CASSQESAGIENQPQHF. As DNA, the CDR3 is TGCGCCAGCAGCCAAGAGTCAGCCGGGATTGAGAATCAGCCCCAGCATTTT.

The rearrangement joins TRBV5-1 to TRBJ2-5; 14 bases match TRBD2. The CDR3 sequence is 18 residues long. From germline, CDR1 is SGHRS and CDR2 YFSETQ. V shed 4 bases and J 4 bases; nucleotides not matched to a gene: 12. The CDR3 DNA reads as TGCGCCAGCAGCGAGGGACTAGCGGGAGCGGTCCCCAGAGAGACCCAGTACTTC. Translation: CASSEGLAGAVPRETQYF.

The chain is built from TRBV5-1 and TRBJ2-1; 9 bases are a match to TRBD1. The germline V gene has CDR1 SGHRS and CDR2 YFSETQ. There are 15 residues in the CDR3. V dropped 2 bases and J dropped 5; count of bases not matched to a gene: 5. The CDR3 here is CASSFVQGANNEQFF. CDR3 coding DNA: TGCGCCAGCAGCTTTGTACAGGGGGCGAACAATGAGCAGTTCTTC.

This clonotype was seen a few times. The gene calls are TRBV20-1 and TRBJ1-2, with D perhaps TRBD1 (5 bases). Trimming pared 5 bases from V and 9 bases from J, leaving 13 bases between. Germline lookup yields CDR1 DFQATT and CDR2 SNEGSKA (reference sequence). The CDR3 is 11 residues long. The CDR3 bases are TGCAGTGCTCGTCCGGGACGCAGCTACACCTTC. It codes for CSARPGRSYTF.

The table lists this clonotype with a few counts. The chain uses TRBV12-3 or TRBV12-4 and TRBJ1-2; D may be TRBD1 (5 bases). The CDR3 runs 13 residues. Trimming cost V 3 bases and J 7 bases, with 12 bases left between them. CDR3 sequence: CASSFGGSGGYTF. CDR3 nucleotide sequence: TGTGCCAGCAGTTTTGGGGGGAGTGGTGGCTACACCTTC.

This CDR3 is CASSTGTSGLETQYF. The CDR3 region has the DNA TGTGCCAGCAGTACCGGGACTAGCGGGTTGGAGACCCAGTACTTC. The chain combines TRBV11-2 with TRBJ2-5; TRBD2 aligns across 12 bases. Germline V gene lookup returns CDR1 SGHAT and CDR2 FQNNGV. The V segment lost 6 bases and the J segment 5 bases; nucleotides outside the gene matches: 7. The CDR3 is 15 amino acids.

The chain employs TRBV20-1 and TRBJ2-7, with D perhaps TRBD2 (7 bases). Germline assignment: CDR1 DFQATT and CDR2 SNEGSKA (reference sequence). Trimming left V 8 bases short and J 7 bases short, with 18 bases between. The CDR3 length is 12 residues. CDR3 loop: CSFRGGAGEQYF. Here the CDR3 DNA reads TGCAGTTTCAGAGGGGGGGCGGGGGAGCAGTACTTC.

J is TRBJ1-1 and V is TRBV25-1; D is undetermined. The CDR3 has 12 residues. Trimming removed 2 bases from V and 11 bases from J, with 12 bases in between. Germline assignment: CDR1 MGHDK and CDR2 SYGVNS. The CDR3: CASSEKGSRAFF. The CDR3 nucleotides read TGTGCCAGCAGTGAAAAAGGGTCTAGGGCTTTCTTT.

This clonotype was seen more than once but under ten times. J is TRBJ2-1 and V is TRBV3-1; 9 positions agree with TRBD2. V was pared by 0 bases and J by 3 bases, with 9 bases of the junction left unmatched. Germline V gene sequence: CDR1 LGHDT, CDR2 YNNKEL (reference sequence). This CDR3 contains 18 residues. Here the CDR3 DNA reads TGTGCCAGCAGCCAAGAAGGGGCCGCACTAGCGGGCTACAATGAGCAGTTCTTC. This gives the protein CASSQEGAALAGYNEQFF.

A single count supports this clonotype. The chain links TRBV5-1 to TRBJ2-4, with D perhaps matching TRBD1 or TRBD2 (7 bases each). V lost 4 bases and J 0 bases, leaving 14 bases between the germline ends. Germline CDR1 SGHRS, CDR2 YFSETQ. This CDR3 comprises 16 residues. CDR3 protein: CASSERDRVAKNIQYF. As DNA, the CDR3 is TGCGCCAGCAGCGAGCGGGACAGAGTAGCCAAAAACATTCAGTACTTC. Drawing the rest from reference TRBV5-1 and TRBJ2-4, the complete variable domain is KAGVTQTPRYLIKTRGQQVTLSCSPISGHRSVSWYQQTPGQGLQFLFEYFSETQRNKGNFPGRFSGRQFSNSRSEMNVSTLELGDSALYLCASSERDRVAKNIQYFGAGTRLSVL.

The rearrangement joins TRBV7-9 to TRBJ1-2; 7 nucleotides align to TRBD1. V dropped 5 bases and J dropped 4; count of bases not matched to a gene: 10. This CDR3 is 15 amino acids long. Germline CDR1 and CDR2: SEHNR and FQNEAQ (reference sequence). The CDR3 region has the DNA TGTGCCAGCAGCCCGAGGGACAGTGGCTTCTATGGCTACACCTTC. Its protein is CASSPRDSGFYGYTF.

This chain links TRBV28 with TRBJ2-2; 7 nucleotides match TRBD1. The germline V gene encodes CDR1 MDHEN and CDR2 SYDVKM. The length of the CDR3 is 16 residues. Trimming cost V 5 bases and J 1 base; bases outside gene matches: 7. For the CDR3, the DNA is TGTGCCAGCAGTGGGGACCGGACAGGGAACACCGGGGAGCTGTTTTTT. As protein: CASSGDRTGNTGELFF. The full variable domain, completed using reference TRBV28 and TRBJ2-2, is DVKVTQSSRYLVKRTGEKVFLECVQDMDHENMFWYRQDPGLGLRLIYFSYDVKMKEKGDIPEGYSVSREKKERFSLILESASTNQTSMYLCASSGDRTGNTGELFFGEGSRLTVL.

The CDR3 sequence: CASSLVRSSGRPFFYEQYF. Here the CDR3 DNA reads TGCGCCAGCAGCTTGGTTCGGTCTAGCGGGAGGCCCTTTTTCTACGAGCAGTACTTC. This rearrangement joins TRBV5-1 to TRBJ2-7; 11 bases map to TRBD2. There are 19 residues in the CDR3. CDR1 and CDR2 from the germline V gene are SGHRS and YFSETQ. J was trimmed by 3 bases and V by 0 bases; bases with no gene match: 14. Variable domain in full (rest from reference TRBV5-1 and TRBJ2-7): KAGVTQTPRYLIKTRGQQVTLSCSPISGHRSVSWYQQTPGQGLQFLFEYFSETQRNKGNFPGRFSGRQFSNSRSEMNVSTLELGDSALYLCASSLVRSSGRPFFYEQYFGPGTRLTVT.

This clonotype has only one observation. V is TRBV4-1 and J is TRBJ1-5, with D possibly TRBD1 on 5 matching bases. This CDR3 is built from 17 residues. Trimming shortened V by 4 bases and J by 0 bases, and 16 bases separated the two germline ends. Germline V gene data show CDR1 as MGHRA and CDR2 as YSYEKL. The CDR3 loop is CASSLKRQGDSNQPQHF. The CDR3 region has the DNA TGCGCCAGCAGCCTCAAAAGGCAGGGCGATAGCAATCAGCCCCAGCATTTT.

The sample holds a few counts of this clonotype. CDR3 protein: CASSLGVDSTNTYYGYTF. CDR3 in DNA: TGTGCCAGCAGCTTAGGGGTCGACAGCACTAATACCTACTATGGCTACACCTTC. The chain joins TRBV7-8 to TRBJ1-2; D possibly corresponds to TRBD1 (5 bases). The V gene's germline CDR1 is SGHVS and CDR2 FQNEAQ. The CDR3 extends over 18 amino acids. V gave up 1 base and J gave up 3 bases, with 21 bases separating them.

The table lists this clonotype with a few counts. J is TRBJ1-1 and V is TRBV29-1, with a tentative D call TRBD1 (5 bases). The ends were cut back, 5 bases at V and 7 bases at J, with 11 bases in the middle. Germline V gives CDR1 SQVTM, CDR2 ANQGSEA. This CDR3 spans 11 amino acids. The CDR3 DNA is TGCAGCGTTCCCGAAGGGGTTGAAGCTTTCTTT. Encoded protein: CSVPEGVEAFF.

This clonotype has only one observation. The rearrangement links TRBV20-1 to TRBJ2-1, with no clear D. The CDR3 runs 16 residues. CDR1 and CDR2 (germline): DFQATT, SNEGSKA (reference sequence). The V gene lost 0 bases and the J gene lost 0 bases, with 12 bases spanning the gap. The CDR3 is CSARDPGGSSYNEQFF. The CDR3 DNA sequence: TGCAGTGCTAGAGATCCGGGCGGAAGCTCCTACAATGAGCAGTTCTTC.